These 30 T cell receptor beta chains share one sample of origin, sequenced in a study of CD8 T cells in Susac syndrome (dated 2019 in TCRdb). The library was made by the immunoSEQ multiplex PCR assay. RNA was extracted with the RNeasy kit and roughly 0.5 to 1 ug was reverse transcribed using random hexamers. TCRdb reprocessing: public reads trimmed at Q25 with fastp, clones called with MiXCR, in-frame beta chains kept. Each entry is one CDR3 protein sequence, shown with its most common DNA and genes. In this sample the table shows 150,000 to 200,000 distinct CDR3 sequences, about 95% of which occur a single time. The ten largest make up about 0.15% of the sample. The specimen sequenced was CD8+ T cells from PBMCs. These receptor sequences come from a human donor with Susac syndrome.

The rearrangement joins TRBV4-1 to TRBJ2-1, with TRBD2 identical over 10 bases. Trimming took 4 bases from V and 3 from J; bases not matched to a gene: 6. This CDR3 contains 16 residues. The V gene's germline CDR1 is MGHRA and CDR2 YSYEKL. The CDR3, as DNA: TGCGCCAGCAGCCGAACGCCTAGCGGGGGCTACAATGAGCAGTTCTTC. Its protein is CASSRTPSGGYNEQFF.

The chain employs TRBV15 and TRBJ2-5; tentatively, D is TRBD2 (6 bases). The CDR3 covers 15 residues. The V gene's germline CDR1 is LNHNV and CDR2 YYDKDF (reference sequence). V was trimmed by 6 bases and J by 4 bases, leaving 18 bases between them. In DNA form, the CDR3 reads TGTGCCACCAGAACAACCCGAGGAGGGCCAGAGACCCAGTACTTC. It specifies CATRTTRGGPETQYF.

V usage is TRBV30 and J usage is TRBJ1-6; no clear D. The CDR3 is 13 amino acids. V was clipped by 4 bases and J by 7 bases, with 11 bases between them. Germline assignment: CDR1 GTSNPN and CDR2 SVGIG (reference sequence). This CDR3 reads CAWNGGGNSPLHF. The CDR3 nucleotides are TGTGCCTGGAACGGCGGTGGGAATTCACCCCTCCACTTT.

This chain joins TRBV6-5 and TRBJ2-3, with TRBD2 matching over 8 bases. The CDR3 length is 17 residues. Looked up from germline, CDR1 is MNHEY and CDR2 is SVGAGI. Unmatched junction bases numbered 9, after V lost 0 bases and J lost 4 bases. Here the CDR3 DNA reads TGTGCCAGCAGTTACTCGGGGATAGCGGGGAGCGCAGATACGCAGTATTTT. Protein product: CASSYSGIAGSADTQYF.

The CDR3 reads CSASEILGQGYEQFF. CDR3 DNA: TGCAGTGCTAGTGAGATCCTGGGACAGGGGTATGAGCAGTTCTTC. The chain is built from TRBV20-1 and TRBJ2-1; 10 bases agree with TRBD1. The CDR3 has 15 amino acids. CDR1 and CDR2 (germline): DFQATT, SNEGSKA (reference sequence). The junction had 10 bases not matched to a gene; V was cut back by 3 bases and J by 8 bases.

This chain uses TRBV5-1 with TRBJ1-2; 10 positions match TRBD1. J lost 3 bases, V lost 4 bases, and 6 bases had no gene match. The CDR3 length is 15 residues. Germline CDR1 SGHRS, CDR2 YFSETQ. DNA for the CDR3: TGCGCCAGCAGCCCTAAGGACAGGGGGGACTATGGCTACACCTTC. Encoded protein: CASSPKDRGDYGYTF.

The chain joins TRBV20-1 to TRBJ2-7, with D perhaps TRBD1 or TRBD2 (5 bases each). The CDR3 spans 11 residues. Trimming stripped 6 bases from V and 5 bases from J, with 11 bases between. Germline V gene lookup returns CDR1 DFQATT and CDR2 SNEGSKA (reference sequence). The CDR3 nucleotides are TGCAGTGCCCCCCGGGGCGACGAGCAGTACTTC. Its translation: CSAPRGDEQYF.

This rearrangement joins TRBV10-3 to TRBJ2-6; possible D gene TRBD2, 5 bases. The CDR3 extends over 14 amino acids. Germline V lookup: CDR1 ENHRY, CDR2 SYGVKD. The germline V and J ends were trimmed by 9 bases and 2 bases, with 11 bases remaining between them. CDR3 DNA: TGTGCCATGAAGAGGGAAGCTGGGGCCAACGTCCTGACTTTC. Protein sequence: CAMKREAGANVLTF.

The chain carries TRBV27 and TRBJ2-3; D is unclear. CDR1 is MNHEY, CDR2 SMNVEV, per germline (reference sequence). This CDR3 region has 13 residues. V lost 3 bases, J lost 4 bases, and 8 bases lay in between. CDR3 sequence (DNA): TGTGCCAGCAGTTTTAATATCGCAGATACGCAGTATTTT. Translating it yields CASSFNIADTQYF.

The chain uses TRBV24-1 and TRBJ2-2; D possibly corresponds to TRBD1 (5 bases). The CDR3 is 14 residues long. The V gene's germline CDR1 is KGHDR and CDR2 SFDVKD. V was clipped by 3 bases and J by 4 bases, with 8 bases between them. CDR3 nucleotides: TGTGCCACCAGTGATCAGGGCCCCACCGGGGAGCTGTTTTTT. Translation gives CATSDQGPTGELFF.

The chain combines TRBV4-1 with TRBJ1-5; D possibly corresponds to TRBD1 (5 bases). The CDR3 runs to 15 residues. V was clipped by 6 bases and J by 1 base, with 13 bases between them. CDR1 is MGHRA and CDR2 is YSYEKL in the germline V gene. The CDR3 DNA reads TGCGCCAGCAGGATGGACTGGGGGAGCAATCAGCCCCAGCATTTT. Translating gives CASRMDWGSNQPQHF.

This chain connects TRBV9 to TRBJ1-3, with 7 nucleotides matching TRBD1. This CDR3 has 17 amino acids. Per the germline V gene, CDR1 is SGDLS and CDR2 is YYNGEE. V was pared by 3 bases and J by 4 bases, with 13 bases of the junction left unmatched. This CDR3 is CASSAGGSPREGNTIYF. The CDR3 DNA reads as TGTGCCAGCAGCGCAGGGGGTTCCCCGCGGGAAGGAAACACCATATATTTT.

The chain employs TRBV28 and TRBJ2-7; no reliable D call. With 3 bases removed from V and 7 bases from J, the gap between germline ends came to 10 bases. The germline CDR1 and CDR2 sequences are MDHEN and SYDVKM. The CDR3 length is 12 residues. CDR3 nucleotides: TGTGCCAGCAGTTTGGCGGCCGTTGAGCAGTACTTC. It yields the protein CASSLAAVEQYF. The variable domain in full, with the rest retrieved from reference TRBV28 and TRBJ2-7, is DVKVTQSSRYLVKRTGEKVFLECVQDMDHENMFWYRQDPGLGLRLIYFSYDVKMKEKGDIPEGYSVSREKKERFSLILESASTNQTSMYLCASSLAAVEQYFGPGTRLTVT.

V gene TRBV3-1 combines with J gene TRBJ1-2, with D hard to call. CDR3 length: 13 residues. Germline V lookup: CDR1 LGHDT, CDR2 YNNKEL (reference sequence). V lost 4 bases, J lost 6 bases, and 12 bases lay in between. CDR3 sequence (DNA): TGTGCCAGCAGCCTGGGAAGAGGGAATGGCTACACCTTC. Translating gives CASSLGRGNGYTF.

This sequence joins TRBV4-1 and TRBJ2-2, with 8 bases matching TRBD2. CDR1 and CDR2 from the germline V gene are MGHRA and YSYEKL. With 4 bases clipped from V and 5 bases from J, the junction kept 9 bases outside the gene matches. This CDR3 region has 16 residues. CDR3 DNA: TGCGCCAGCAGCCTCGTTAGCGGGATAAGGACCGGGGAGCTGTTTTTT. Residues: CASSLVSGIRTGELFF.

J is TRBJ1-1 and V is TRBV3-1, with D hard to call. This CDR3 spans 13 amino acids. With 6 bases removed from V and 6 bases from J, the gap between germline ends came to 14 bases. Germline CDR1 is LGHDT and CDR2 is YNNKEL (reference sequence). For the CDR3, the DNA is TGTGCCAGCAGTTCGGGCAGGCGGGCTGAAGCTTTCTTT. Residues: CASSSGRRAEAFF.

The chain couples TRBV4-1 to TRBJ2-6, with TRBD1 identical over 10 bases. V was pared by 3 bases and J by 2 bases, with 4 bases of the junction left unmatched. From germline, CDR1 is MGHRA and CDR2 YSYEKL. The CDR3 is 17 amino acids. This CDR3 reads CASSQPGQGTGANVLTF. The CDR3 bases are TGCGCCAGCAGCCAGCCGGGACAGGGGACTGGGGCCAACGTCCTGACTTTC.

This sequence joins TRBV2 and TRBJ2-7, with 9 nucleotides matching TRBD2. Per germline, CDR1 SNHLY and CDR2 FYNNEI. This CDR3 contains 15 residues. The junction had 6 bases not matched to a gene; V was cut back by 3 bases and J by 3 bases. The CDR3 is CASSDPASGVYEQYF. DNA of the CDR3: TGTGCCAGCAGTGATCCGGCTAGCGGGGTCTACGAGCAGTACTTC.

V and J are TRBV30 and TRBJ2-3; D might be TRBD1 or TRBD2, each matching 5 bases. Per germline, CDR1 GTSNPN and CDR2 SVGIG (reference sequence). The CDR3 is 16 residues long. V lost 0 bases to trimming and J lost 5 bases, with 18 bases between them. The CDR3 DNA follows: TGTGCCTGGAGTGTAGGGACCAACCGCCTCCTAGATACGCAGTATTTT. Translated: CAWSVGTNRLLDTQYF.

The chain combines TRBV7-2 with TRBJ2-7, with TRBD2 identical over 14 bases. The CDR3 is made up of 17 amino acids. Germline CDR1 reads SGHTA; CDR2 reads FQGNSA. V trimming: 0 bases; J trimming: 6 bases; junction bases outside the gene matches: 7. In nucleotides, the CDR3 is TGTGCCAGCAGCTTAGCGAGACTAGCGGGAGGGCCAAGCGAGCAGTACTTC. It specifies CASSLARLAGGPSEQYF.

The chain has TRBV29-1 and TRBJ1-2; no firm D call. V was shortened by 4 bases and J by 2 bases, with 14 bases between the two germline ends. The CDR3 totals 14 residues. Germline V gene sequence: CDR1 SQVTM, CDR2 ANQGSEA. Here the CDR3 DNA reads TGCAGCGTTGCTTCCCCAGAACCAAACTATGGCTACACCTTC. The encoded protein is CSVASPEPNYGYTF.

The chain couples TRBV12-3 or TRBV12-4 to TRBJ2-2; 8 positions match TRBD2. With 3 bases clipped from V and 7 bases from J, the junction kept 7 bases outside the gene matches. The CDR3 spans 15 residues. CDR3 sequence (DNA): TGTGCCAGCAGTTTTAACGGGGGGGCTATCGGGGAGCTGTTTTTT. Translating gives CASSFNGGAIGELFF.

The rearrangement joins TRBV27 to TRBJ2-5, with 11 bases matching TRBD2. From germline, CDR1 is MNHEY and CDR2 SMNVEV (reference sequence). V gave up 5 bases and J gave up 4 bases; unmatched junction bases: 9. This CDR3 has 16 residues. In DNA form, the CDR3 reads TGTGCCAGCAGTCCCGAAATAGCGGGAGGGGGAGAGACCCAGTACTTC. Translated: CASSPEIAGGGETQYF.

The chain has TRBV20-1 and TRBJ2-7, with 9 bases identical to TRBD1. The germline V gene encodes CDR1 DFQATT and CDR2 SNEGSKA (reference sequence). Trimming took 2 bases from V and 3 from J; bases not matched to a gene: 8. This CDR3 is built from 15 residues. Here the CDR3 DNA reads TGCAGTGCTAGATCACCGGGGACAGGGTACTACGAGCAGTACTTC. Its translation is CSARSPGTGYYEQYF.

The chain couples TRBV27 to TRBJ1-4; D possibly corresponds to TRBD1 (5 bases). This CDR3 is 14 amino acids long. Trimming pared 3 bases from V and 5 bases from J, leaving 10 bases between. CDR1 is MNHEY and CDR2 is SMNVEV in the germline V gene (reference sequence). This CDR3 is CASSFGGMNEKLFF. In DNA, the CDR3 is TGTGCCAGCAGTTTCGGGGGGATGAATGAAAAACTGTTTTTT. Full variable domain (outside the CDR3, taken from reference TRBV27 and TRBJ1-4): EAQVTQNPRYLITVTGKKLTVTCSQNMNHEYMSWYRQDPGLGLRQIYYSMNVEVTDKGDVPEGYKVSRKEKRNFPLILESPSPNQTSLYFCASSFGGMNEKLFFGSGTQLSVL.

This chain joins TRBV5-4 and TRBJ2-5; TRBD2 aligns across 11 bases. The CDR3 has 15 amino acids. Looked up from germline, CDR1 is SGHNT and CDR2 is YYREEE (reference sequence). J gave up 4 bases and V 4 bases, and 6 bases lay outside the gene matches. The CDR3 loop reads CASSASGGPSETQYF. CDR3 nucleotides: TGTGCCAGCAGCGCTAGCGGGGGGCCGTCAGAGACCCAGTACTTC.

J is TRBJ2-1 and V is TRBV5-1; TRBD1 is a possible D gene (6 bases). Germline V gene data show CDR1 as SGHRS and CDR2 as YFSETQ. The CDR3 runs to 11 residues. V was clipped by 5 bases and J by 13 bases, with 13 bases between them. The CDR3 loop reads CASRQSGAQFF. In DNA, the CDR3 is TGCGCCAGCAGGCAATCAGGGGCCCAGTTCTTC. The full variable domain, completed using reference TRBV5-1 and TRBJ2-1, is KAGVTQTPRYLIKTRGQQVTLSCSPISGHRSVSWYQQTPGQGLQFLFEYFSETQRNKGNFPGRFSGRQFSNSRSEMNVSTLELGDSALYLCASRQSGAQFFGPGTRLTVL.

The chain is built from TRBV11-2 and TRBJ2-1; TRBD2 might be the D (5 bases). Per germline, CDR1 SGHAT and CDR2 FQNNGV. With 5 bases removed from V and 2 bases from J, the gap between germline ends came to 19 bases. CDR3 length: 17 residues. The chain's CDR3 is CASSTTRAGSTYNEQFF. The CDR3 DNA reads TGTGCCAGCAGCACGACGAGGGCTGGTTCAACCTACAATGAGCAGTTCTTC. Full variable domain (missing parts from reference TRBV11-2 and TRBJ2-1): EAGVAQSPRYKIIEKRQSVAFWCNPISGHATLYWYQQILGQGPKLLIQFQNNGVVDDSQLPKDRFSAERLKGVDSTLKIQPAKLEDSAVYLCASSTTRAGSTYNEQFFGPGTRLTVL.

V is TRBV29-1 and J is TRBJ2-2; weak D call: TRBD1 (5 bases). Trimming left V 1 base short and J 2 bases short, with 11 bases between. This CDR3 has 15 amino acids. The germline CDR1 and CDR2 sequences are SQVTM and ANQGSEA. The CDR3 sequence is CSVEVAGINTGELFF. The CDR3 coding sequence is TGCAGCGTTGAAGTCGCAGGGATAAACACCGGGGAGCTGTTTTTT.

The rearrangement joins TRBV4-1 to TRBJ2-7; D unclear. The V end was cut by 4 bases, the J end by 2 bases, with 12 bases between. This CDR3 is 14 amino acids long. Germline loops: CDR1 MGHRA, CDR2 YSYEKL. CDR3: CASSPATFAYEQYF. As DNA, the CDR3 is TGCGCCAGCAGCCCGGCGACTTTTGCCTACGAGCAGTACTTC.